The T cell receptor beta chain under discussion was sequenced for a study of Ad26.COV2.S vaccination and SARS-CoV-2 variants. Study-wide context: The donor belonged to the COV1001 Ad26.COV2.S trial arm.

As to treatment: roughly 20 received Ad26.COV2.S at low or high dose, single or two shots; five or six received placebo; per-sample allocation not given. Material that was analyzed had been drawn on day 63 after the first vaccine or placebo injection. Its platform was an Ad26 vector, and its expressed antigen was Wuhan-strain SARS-CoV-2 spike. Profiled with immunoSEQ multiplex PCR; TCRdb holds only in-frame clones, not every one. The sample shows approximately 410,000 clones, 85% to 90% of them seen only once. The germline gives CDR1 SGHVS, CDR2 FQNEAQ. This CDR3 contains 13 residues. This clone has a handful of counts.

The sample consisted of peripheral blood, taken in a trial of Ad26.COV2.S vaccine versus placebo. The gene calls are TRBV7-8 and TRBJ1-6; D is ambiguous. This clonotype was sampled from a person between 18 and 65 years old who received the Ad26.COV2.S COVID-19 vaccine or a placebo. The CDR3 nucleotides read TGTGTGACCGGAAGCTCCTATAATTCACCCCTCCACTTT. Encoded protein: CVTGSSYNSPLHF.